This passage covers 2 T cell receptor beta chains from one sample sequenced in a study of beta chain features in type 1 diabetes (dated by TCRdb to the late 2010s). Library preparation employed the immunoSEQ multiplex PCR assay. All of the isolated RNA was reverse transcribed with the High Capacity cDNA Reverse Transcription Kit, so expressed TCRB transcripts were sequenced. TCRdb obtained this table from immuneACCESS and retained in-frame rearrangements with V and J assigned. These tables miss some clones; where compared with another copy, unresolved V genes account for less than half of the shortfall, and the remainder is unexplained. Present in this sample are around 250,000 clones, around 14% of which were seen just once. The leading ten clones occupy approximately 0.021% of the sample. Study-wide conclusions, independent of this receptor: In all four CD4+ subsets, TCRB CDR3 length was moderately but significantly shorter in type 1 diabetes patients.

Their specific antigens are unknown. Sequencing input: naive CD4+ T cells from blood. The cell subset or site label, read with the paper, signifies: true naive CD4+ T cells. These receptors came from a young man with type 1 diabetes.

This chain connects TRBV5-1 to TRBJ2-3; maybe TRBD2 (6 bases). The CDR3 has 14 amino acids. Germline V gene data show CDR1 as SGHRS and CDR2 as YFSETQ. V was trimmed by 6 bases and J by 6 bases, leaving 17 bases between them. CDR3 DNA: TGCGCCAGCAACACCGGGACTGCCCTTGATACGCAGTATTTT. This sequence encodes CASNTGTALDTQYF.

CDR3 DNA sequence: TGTGCCAGCAGCTTATGGCAGGGGAATCAGCCCCAGCATTTT. Residues: CASSLWQGNQPQHF. The chain links TRBV7-2 to TRBJ1-5, with a tentative D call TRBD1 (6 bases). The CDR3 runs to 14 residues. V was shortened by 2 bases and J by 4 bases, with 9 bases between the two germline ends. Looked up from germline, CDR1 is SGHTA and CDR2 is FQGNSA.